A selection of T cell receptor beta chains follows, all from one sample in a study of T cell responses to AZD1222 COVID-19 vaccine. Produced via immunoSEQ multiplex PCR; TCRdb's table is partial and in-frame only. The data show roughly 150,000 clones, around 93% seen once. Sample: peripheral blood, taken on day 0 of AZD1222 vaccination. These receptor sequences come from an adult in good health. The CDR3 runs from the conserved cysteine through the conserved F or W. D genes are given only for firm matches. Clone size is shown for a subset of rows, as once, few, many or a class of expanded clone.

CDR3,DNA,J,D,length,size,V
CASSSQTGSPDTQYF,TGTGCCAGCAGCTCGCAGACAGGGTCACCAGATACGCAGTATTTT,TRBJ2-3,TRBD1,15,NA,TRBV7-2
CASSLDLGQGGFRYGSGIINEQFF,TGCGCCAGCAGCTTGGACTTAGGACAGGGTGGCTTTAGGTACGGTAGCGGGATCATCAATGAGCAGTTCTTC,TRBJ2-1,NA,24,NA,TRBV5-1
CASGGVWATEAFF,TGTGCCAGCGGAGGGGTGTGGGCTACTGAAGCTTTCTTT,TRBJ1-1,NA,13,NA,TRBV28
CASSFGTVNEQFF,TGTGCCAGCAGCTTCGGGACTGTTAATGAGCAGTTCTTC,TRBJ2-1,NA,13,NA,TRBV7-3
CASRVDSHYEQYF,TGTGCCAGCAGGGTCGACAGCCACTACGAGCAGTACTTC,TRBJ2-7,NA,13,NA,TRBV28
CASRLPGQSYEQYF,TGTGCCAGCAGACTACCGGGACAGTCCTACGAGCAGTACTTC,TRBJ2-7,TRBD1,14,NA,TRBV6-5
CASSFEPTANSGNTIYF,TGTGCCAGCAGCTTCGAGCCGACAGCCAACTCTGGAAACACCATATATTTT,TRBJ1-3,NA,17,once,TRBV5-4
CASSLSDTEAFF,TGTGCCAGCAGCTTATCTGACACTGAAGCTTTCTTT,TRBJ1-1,NA,12,NA,TRBV7-2
CASSSGRTQYF,TGTGCCAGCAGTTCCGGACGGACCCAGTACTTC,TRBJ2-5,NA,11,NA,TRBV28
CASEVGANSPLHF,TGTGCCAGCGAAGTGGGAGCTAATTCACCCCTCCACTTT,TRBJ1-6,NA,13,NA,TRBV7-8
CASSSTTDTQYF,TGTGCCAGCAGCTCTACCACAGATACGCAGTATTTT,TRBJ2-3,NA,12,NA,TRBV5-6
CASSPGQLAYNEQFF,TGTGCCAGCAGCCCCGGACAATTAGCCTACAATGAGCAGTTCTTC,TRBJ2-1,NA,15,NA,TRBV28
CASSFRGRYNEQFF,TGTGCCAGCAGTTTCAGGGGGCGCTACAATGAGCAGTTCTTC,TRBJ2-1,TRBD1,14,NA,TRBV27
CASSLSQGITDTQYF,TGCGCCAGCAGCTTGTCGCAGGGTATTACAGATACGCAGTATTTT,TRBJ2-3,NA,15,NA,TRBV5-1
CAWSAGLAEETQYF,TGTGCCTGGAGTGCGGGACTAGCGGAAGAGACCCAGTACTTC,TRBJ2-5,TRBD2,14,NA,TRBV30
CASSSGTRYEQYF,TGTGCCAGCAGTTCCGGGACACGCTACGAGCAGTACTTC,TRBJ2-7,NA,13,NA,TRBV6-5
CASRTSGGNEQYF,TGTGCCAGCAGGACTTCAGGGGGCAACGAGCAGTACTTC,TRBJ2-7,TRBD1,13,NA,TRBV2
CASSSLSGHPYEQYF,TGTGCCAGCAGCTCCTTGAGCGGACACCCCTACGAGCAGTACTTC,TRBJ2-7,NA,15,NA,TRBV12-1
CAWSVQGYGYTF,TGTGCCTGGAGTGTACAGGGCTATGGCTACACCTTC,TRBJ1-2,NA,12,few,TRBV30
CSVEGANPDRPVYEQYF,TGCAGCGTTGAAGGAGCTAATCCGGACAGGCCGGTTTACGAGCAGTACTTC,TRBJ2-7,TRBD1,17,NA,TRBV29-1
CAWSFASGGLGDTQYF,TGTGCCTGGAGTTTCGCTAGCGGGGGGCTAGGGGATACGCAGTATTTT,TRBJ2-3,TRBD2,16,NA,TRBV30
CASSPPLGGYNEQFF,TGTGCCAGCAGCCCCCCCCTGGGGGGGTACAATGAGCAGTTCTTC,TRBJ2-1,TRBD2,15,once,TRBV5-4
CASSPRQNTEAFF,TGCGCCAGCAGCCCGCGGCAGAACACTGAAGCTTTCTTT,TRBJ1-1,NA,13,NA,TRBV5-1
CASSLEYGSYNEQFF,TGTGCCAGCAGCTTAGAGTATGGCTCCTACAATGAGCAGTTCTTC,TRBJ2-1,NA,15,NA,TRBV11-2
CASSLAAGGYNEQFF,TGTGCCAGCAGTTTAGCGGCAGGAGGATACAATGAGCAGTTCTTC,TRBJ2-1,NA,15,NA,TRBV11-2
CASSIRASDPQNYGYTF,TGTGCCAGTAGTATACGGGCGTCGGACCCTCAAAACTATGGCTACACCTTC,TRBJ1-2,NA,17,NA,TRBV19
CASNPGQGVFYGYTF,TGCGCCAGCAACCCGGGACAGGGAGTTTTCTATGGCTACACCTTC,TRBJ1-2,TRBD1,15,once,TRBV10-2
CASSNDRGNIQYF,TGTGCCAGCAGCAATGACAGGGGTAACATTCAGTACTTC,TRBJ2-4,TRBD1,13,NA,TRBV2
CAISEPGQGGRTEAFF,TGTGCCATCAGTGAGCCTGGACAGGGGGGCAGGACTGAAGCTTTCTTT,TRBJ1-1,TRBD1,16,NA,TRBV10-3
CSGSRAPNEKLFF,TGCAGCGGCAGCCGGGCCCCTAATGAAAAACTGTTTTTT,TRBJ1-4,NA,13,once,TRBV29-1
CASSPPGGGENIQYF,TGTGCCAGCAGCCCGCCAGGCGGGGGCGAAAACATTCAGTACTTC,TRBJ2-4,NA,15,NA,TRBV7-8
CASSLVDLRQTPYEQYF,TGTGCCAGCAGCTTAGTAGACCTCAGACAGACCCCCTACGAGCAGTACTTC,TRBJ2-7,NA,17,NA,TRBV7-2
CASSIGQGANEKLFF,TGTGCCAGTAGTATAGGCCAGGGGGCGAATGAAAAACTGTTTTTT,TRBJ1-4,TRBD1,15,NA,TRBV19
CASSSRAVYNEQFF,TGTGCCAGCAGCTCCCGGGCAGTATACAATGAGCAGTTCTTC,TRBJ2-1,NA,14,once,TRBV7-9
CASSRTLAGTGDEKLFF,TGCGCCAGCAGCAGGACACTAGCCGGGACAGGGGATGAAAAACTGTTTTTT,TRBJ1-4,TRBD1,17,NA,TRBV5-1
CASSLILGGEQFF,TGTGCCAGCAGCTTAATCTTAGGGGGCGAGCAGTTCTTC,TRBJ2-1,TRBD1,13,NA,TRBV7-6
CASGQRASEKLFF,TGTGCCAGCGGCCAGCGAGCTAGTGAAAAACTGTTTTTT,TRBJ1-4,NA,13,NA,TRBV27
CASNPGGGTEAFF,TGTGCCAGCAATCCAGGGGGCGGGACTGAAGCTTTCTTT,TRBJ1-1,TRBD1,13,NA,TRBV7-9
CASSAGTVASGELFF,TGTGCCAGCAGCGCCGGGACAGTGGCCTCTGGGGAACTGTTTTTT,TRBJ1-4,TRBD1,15,NA,TRBV7-9
CAWIAVVGGSPLHF,TGTGCCTGGATTGCGGTCGTCGGGGGGTCACCCCTCCACTTT,TRBJ1-6,NA,14,NA,TRBV30
CASSLDHNYGYTF,TGTGCCAGCAGCTTAGACCATAACTATGGCTACACCTTC,TRBJ1-2,NA,13,NA,TRBV7-9
CASSFPQGPREKLFF,TGTGCCAGCAGCTTCCCACAGGGGCCGCGTGAAAAACTGTTTTTT,TRBJ1-4,TRBD1,15,NA,TRBV7-9
CASSEWHGGKETQYF,TGTGCCAGCAGCGAATGGCACGGCGGCAAGGAGACCCAGTACTTC,TRBJ2-5,NA,15,NA,TRBV28
CASNYGQGLYTGELFF,TGTGCCAGCAACTACGGACAGGGACTCTACACCGGGGAGCTGTTTTTT,TRBJ2-2,TRBD1,16,NA,TRBV5-5
CASSRGQGSSQPQHF,TGTGCCAGCAGTCGGGGACAGGGTTCGAGTCAGCCCCAGCATTTT,TRBJ1-5,TRBD1,15,NA,TRBV28
CASSVDPQGLWPLHF,TGTGCCAGCAGCGTAGATCCTCAGGGCCTCTGGCCCCTCCACTTT,TRBJ1-6,NA,15,NA,TRBV9
CASSSGTLNEQFF,TGCGCCAGCAGCTCCGGGACACTCAATGAGCAGTTCTTC,TRBJ2-1,NA,13,NA,TRBV5-1
CASSSAEGGQRETQYF,TGTGCCAGCAGTTCAGCGGAGGGAGGACAGCGAGAGACCCAGTACTTC,TRBJ2-5,NA,16,NA,TRBV28
CASSVDSQETQYF,TGTGCCAGCAGCGTGGACAGCCAAGAGACCCAGTACTTC,TRBJ2-5,NA,13,NA,TRBV9